The clone carrying this T cell receptor beta chain was observed once. Profiled with immunoSEQ multiplex PCR; TCRdb holds only in-frame clones, not every one. The sample shows tens of thousands of clones, approximately 92% of them seen only once. The data originate from a study of blood T cell repertoires in COVID-19. The source material was peripheral blood. This clonotype was sampled from a woman in her fifties or sixties with COVID-19, enrolled during active disease.

The CDR3 nucleotides are TGTGCCAGCTCTCCGCTCGACAGGGAATATGGCTACACCTTC. Translating it yields CASSPLDREYGYTF. The genes are TRBV18 and TRBJ1-2; 7 nucleotides align to TRBD1. This CDR3 comprises 14 residues. The junction had 9 bases not matched to a gene; V was cut back by 6 bases and J by 5 bases. CDR1 is KGHSH and CDR2 is LQKENI in the germline V gene.